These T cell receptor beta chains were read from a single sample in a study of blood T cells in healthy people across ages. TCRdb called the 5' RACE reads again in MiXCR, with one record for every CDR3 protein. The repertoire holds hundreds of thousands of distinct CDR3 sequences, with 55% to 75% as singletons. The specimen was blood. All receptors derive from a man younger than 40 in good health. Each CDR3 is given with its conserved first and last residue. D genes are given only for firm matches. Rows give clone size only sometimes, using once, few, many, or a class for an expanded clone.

DNA: TGTGCCAGCAGCGTGACTATTGGGGGGGAGCAGTTCTTC
CDR3: CASSVTIGGEQFF
size: -
D: -
J: TRBJ2-1
V: TRBV11-3

DNA: TGTGCCACCAGCAGAGAAGCGTCTGTAGCCTACGAGCAGTACTTC
CDR3: CATSREASVAYEQYF
size: -
D: -
J: TRBJ2-7
V: TRBV15

DNA: TGTGCCAGCAGTACACGGTGGGAGGGAGAGACCCAGTACTTC
CDR3: CASSTRWEGETQYF
size: once
D: TRBD2
J: TRBJ2-5
V: TRBV27

DNA: TGTGCCAGCAGCCCACCGGGACTAGCGGGGTCGAATGAGCAGTTCTTC
CDR3: CASSPPGLAGSNEQFF
size: -
D: TRBD2
J: TRBJ2-1
V: TRBV11-2

DNA: TGTGCCAGCAGCTTATGGGGTGGGGGGTTCTCCACAGATACGCAGTATTTT
CDR3: CASSLWGGGFSTDTQYF
size: few
D: -
J: TRBJ2-3
V: TRBV7-3

DNA: TGTGCCACCAGCAGAGAGCGGGGTGGCTACACCTTC
CDR3: CATSRERGGYTF
size: -
D: -
J: TRBJ1-2
V: TRBV15

DNA: TGTGCCAGCAGCCCGACTTACGGAAAACTGTTTTTT
CDR3: CASSPTYGKLFF
size: -
D: -
J: TRBJ1-4
V: TRBV7-2

DNA: TGTGCCAGCAGCCAAGATCAGTTTGCTAGCGGGGGTCAAGAGACCCAGTACTTC
CDR3: CASSQDQFASGGQETQYF
size: -
D: TRBD2
J: TRBJ2-5
V: TRBV4-2

DNA: TGTGCCATCAGTGAGTCGGACATCCCCTACGAGCAGTACTTC
CDR3: CAISESDIPYEQYF
size: -
D: -
J: TRBJ2-7
V: TRBV10-3

DNA: TGCAGTGCTAGAGATCTGCAGGTGGGGTCGAATTCACCCCTCCACTTT
CDR3: CSARDLQVGSNSPLHF
size: -
D: -
J: TRBJ1-6
V: TRBV20-1

DNA: TGTGCCAGCAGCCTCAGACATGCGGCTTTCTTT
CDR3: CASSLRHAAFF
size: -
D: -
J: TRBJ1-1
V: TRBV13

DNA: TGTGCTAGTGGTTCTCCCGGGACCGCCACTAGACTTTCTAGCACAGATACGCAGTATTTT
CDR3: CASGSPGTATRLSSTDTQYF
size: -
D: -
J: TRBJ2-3
V: TRBV12-5

DNA: TGTGCCAGCAGCTTATCAGCGGGAGTACGCACAGATACGCAGTATTTT
CDR3: CASSLSAGVRTDTQYF
size: -
D: TRBD2
J: TRBJ2-3
V: TRBV11-2

DNA: TGCAGTGCTAGAGCTCCTGACAGACGGCATGGCTACACCTTC
CDR3: CSARAPDRRHGYTF
size: -
D: -
J: TRBJ1-2
V: TRBV20-1

DNA: TGTGCCAGCAGCTCCCGCCTCCGAGACAGTGATACGCAGTATTTT
CDR3: CASSSRLRDSDTQYF
size: -
D: -
J: TRBJ2-3
V: TRBV5-6

DNA: TGCGCCAGCAGCCAAGAAGCGAGGGGGCAAGAGACCCAGTACTTC
CDR3: CASSQEARGQETQYF
size: -
D: -
J: TRBJ2-5
V: TRBV4-1

DNA: TGTGCCAGCAGTTTGTCGGTTCCACCCCTCCACTTT
CDR3: CASSLSVPPLHF
size: few
D: -
J: TRBJ1-6
V: TRBV12-3/TRBV12-4

DNA: TGTGCCAGCAGTTACTCGGCGGGGTTGGACACTGAAGCTTTCTTT
CDR3: CASSYSAGLDTEAFF
size: -
D: -
J: TRBJ1-1
V: TRBV6-5

DNA: TGTGCCAGCAGCCAAGGTTTTCCTCAGCCCCAGCATTTT
CDR3: CASSQGFPQPQHF
size: -
D: -
J: TRBJ1-5
V: TRBV3-1

DNA: TGTGCCAGCAAAGGACAGGGAAATTATGAGCAGTACTTC
CDR3: CASKGQGNYEQYF
size: -
D: TRBD1
J: TRBJ2-7
V: TRBV12-3/TRBV12-4

DNA: TGTGCCAGCAGCGGACAGGGGGAGGGATACGAGCAGTACTTC
CDR3: CASSGQGEGYEQYF
size: -
D: TRBD1
J: TRBJ2-7
V: TRBV7-6

DNA: TGTGCCAGCAGTGACAGGGCAGGAGAGACCCAGTACTTC
CDR3: CASSDRAGETQYF
size: -
D: TRBD1
J: TRBJ2-5
V: TRBV4-2

DNA: TGCAGTGCTAGAGATCTATGGGGCGGAAGTAATTCACCCCTCCACTTT
CDR3: CSARDLWGGSNSPLHF
size: -
D: -
J: TRBJ1-6
V: TRBV20-1

DNA: TGTGCCAGCAGCCAAAGAGTAGGCATCACCGGGGAGCTGTTTTTT
CDR3: CASSQRVGITGELFF
size: -
D: -
J: TRBJ2-2
V: TRBV14

DNA: TGCGCCAGCAGCTCAGCCGGGACGGATATGTATGGCTACACCTTC
CDR3: CASSSAGTDMYGYTF
size: few
D: -
J: TRBJ1-2
V: TRBV5-1

DNA: TGTGCCAGCAGCTTAGGATGGCAAGAGACCCAGTACTTC
CDR3: CASSLGWQETQYF
size: few
D: -
J: TRBJ2-5
V: TRBV11-3

DNA: TGCAGCGTTCTTGGGGGGGCTAATGAAAAACTGTTTTTT
CDR3: CSVLGGANEKLFF
size: -
D: -
J: TRBJ1-4
V: TRBV29-1

DNA: TGTGCCAGCAGTTACGTAGGCCAGGGGGTAACCACCGGGGAGCTGTTTTTT
CDR3: CASSYVGQGVTTGELFF
size: -
D: TRBD1
J: TRBJ2-2
V: TRBV6-2/TRBV6-3

DNA: TGCGCCAGCAGCCCCGACGGGGGCCCTTTCGCCCACAATGAGCAGTTCTTC
CDR3: CASSPDGGPFAHNEQFF
size: -
D: -
J: TRBJ2-1
V: TRBV4-1

DNA: TGCAGTGCTAGGGGGGGAACCCACACAGATACGCAGTATTTT
CDR3: CSARGGTHTDTQYF
size: -
D: -
J: TRBJ2-3
V: TRBV20-1

DNA: TGCAGTGCTAGAGTACCCCATATCAATCAGCCCCAGCATTTT
CDR3: CSARVPHINQPQHF
size: -
D: -
J: TRBJ1-5
V: TRBV20-1

DNA: TGCAGCGTGCTGACTAGCGGGGCCCGAGAGACCCAGTACTTC
CDR3: CSVLTSGARETQYF
size: -
D: TRBD2
J: TRBJ2-5
V: TRBV29-1

DNA: TGTGCCAGCAGCTACGCACATGGGGCTAGCCCCAGTGAGCAGTTCTTC
CDR3: CASSYAHGASPSEQFF
size: -
D: -
J: TRBJ2-1
V: TRBV7-9

DNA: TGTGCCATCAGGGGGACAGTCTCCTACGAGCAGTACTTC
CDR3: CAIRGTVSYEQYF
size: few
D: TRBD1
J: TRBJ2-7
V: TRBV10-3

DNA: TGTGCCACCAGCCGAAGGGACTCCGCGCGGGGTGAGCAGTTCTTC
CDR3: CATSRRDSARGEQFF
size: -
D: -
J: TRBJ2-1
V: TRBV15

DNA: TGCAGTGCTAGAGATAGCCTAGCGGGAGCCTACGAGCAGTACTTC
CDR3: CSARDSLAGAYEQYF
size: few
D: TRBD2
J: TRBJ2-7
V: TRBV20-1

DNA: TGCAGTGCCGAGCCGGGGCTCCAAGAGACCCAGTACTTC
CDR3: CSAEPGLQETQYF
size: -
D: -
J: TRBJ2-5
V: TRBV20-1

DNA: TGTGCCAGCAGAGGACCTTCCCATAATGAAAAACTGTTTTTT
CDR3: CASRGPSHNEKLFF
size: -
D: -
J: TRBJ1-4
V: TRBV7-2

DNA: TGTGCCAGCATCTCAAGGTCCTATGGCTACACCTTC
CDR3: CASISRSYGYTF
size: few
D: -
J: TRBJ1-2
V: TRBV3-1

DNA: TGTGCCAGCAGCTTTAGCGGGAGTGCCTACAATGAGCAGTTCTTC
CDR3: CASSFSGSAYNEQFF
size: few
D: TRBD2
J: TRBJ2-1
V: TRBV7-3

DNA: TGCAGCGTTCTCTCTGGGGCCAACGTCCTGACTTTC
CDR3: CSVLSGANVLTF
size: -
D: -
J: TRBJ2-6
V: TRBV29-1

DNA: TGTGCCAGCAGTGTCAGACAGGGAGGTTCACCCCTCCACTTT
CDR3: CASSVRQGGSPLHF
size: -
D: TRBD1
J: TRBJ1-6
V: TRBV12-3/TRBV12-4

DNA: TGCAGTGCGACAGGGTCTGGCTATGGCTACACCTTC
CDR3: CSATGSGYGYTF
size: -
D: TRBD1
J: TRBJ1-2
V: TRBV20-1

DNA: TGTGCTAGTGGTTTGGGCCACGCAGGGGACCCCTACAATGAGCAGTTCTTC
CDR3: CASGLGHAGDPYNEQFF
size: -
D: -
J: TRBJ2-1
V: TRBV12-5

DNA: TGCGCCAGCAGCCAAGATCCCCGCGGCACCGGGGCCAACGTCCTGACTTTC
CDR3: CASSQDPRGTGANVLTF
size: -
D: -
J: TRBJ2-6
V: TRBV4-3

DNA: TGTGCCAGCAAGGGACAGGGGGGGATACAAGAGACCCAGTACTTC
CDR3: CASKGQGGIQETQYF
size: few
D: TRBD1
J: TRBJ2-5
V: TRBV7-2

DNA: TGTGCCAGCAGGATAGAAGGGCTGAATTCACCCCCCCACTTT
CDR3: CASRIEGLNSPPHF
size: -
D: -
J: TRBJ1-6
V: TRBV12-3/TRBV12-4

DNA: TGTGCCAGCAGCTTTCAACCTGGAGGGGAGCAGTACTTC
CDR3: CASSFQPGGEQYF
size: few
D: -
J: TRBJ2-4
V: TRBV7-2

DNA: TGCGCCAGCAGCCAAGGTTCCGGGCTAAGCTCCTACGAGCAGTACTTC
CDR3: CASSQGSGLSSYEQYF
size: few
D: -
J: TRBJ2-7
V: TRBV4-3